This note documents a single T cell receptor (beta chain) sequence. What it binds is not known. The data are from a study of cytomegalovirus exposure and HLA in healthy donors. Overall study context: Counted in an early data release were about 86 million unique TCRs from HLA-typed donors. Study-wide points: The productive fraction for most TCR beta V segments was about 87% or about 30% in an earlier analysis. Later, TCR association rates were found to vary by HLA locus, highest for DRB1 and lowest for HLA-C.

The ends were cut back, 4 bases at V and 8 bases at J, with 18 bases in the middle. Germline V gives CDR1 SGHRS, CDR2 YFSETQ. The CDR3 runs 15 residues. PCR amplification relied on 60 Vbeta primers (plus 13 Jbeta primers). TCRdb keeps only in-frame clones here, not all; method: immunoSEQ multiplex PCR. The sample holds approximately 180,000 clones; roughly 78% are singletons and the top ten take over 10%. The chain couples TRBV5-1 to TRBJ1-4; tentatively, D is TRBD1 (5 bases). The clonotype comes from a woman in her fifties or sixties in good health and CMV-seropositive. Sequenced material: PBMCs. The CDR3: CASSEGTRGREKLFF. Here the CDR3 DNA reads TGCGCCAGCAGCGAAGGGACTCGAGGCCGCGAAAAACTGTTTTTT.